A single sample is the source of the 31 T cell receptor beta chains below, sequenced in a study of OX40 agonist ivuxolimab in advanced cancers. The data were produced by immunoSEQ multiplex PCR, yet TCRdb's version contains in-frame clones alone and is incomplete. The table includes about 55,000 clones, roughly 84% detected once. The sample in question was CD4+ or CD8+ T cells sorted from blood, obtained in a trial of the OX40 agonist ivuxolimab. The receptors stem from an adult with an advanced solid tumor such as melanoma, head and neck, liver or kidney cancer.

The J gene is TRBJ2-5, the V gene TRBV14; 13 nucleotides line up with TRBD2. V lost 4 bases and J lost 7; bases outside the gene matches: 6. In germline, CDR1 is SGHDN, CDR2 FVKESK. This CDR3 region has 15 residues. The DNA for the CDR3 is TGTGCCAGCAGCCTCGGACTAGCGGGAGTTGGGACCCAGTACTTC. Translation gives CASSLGLAGVGTQYF.

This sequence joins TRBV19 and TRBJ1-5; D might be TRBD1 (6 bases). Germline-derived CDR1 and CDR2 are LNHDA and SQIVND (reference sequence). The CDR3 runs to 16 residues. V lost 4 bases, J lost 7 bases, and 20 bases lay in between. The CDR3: CASSSDQWGAGQPQHF. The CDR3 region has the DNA TGTGCCAGTAGTAGCGATCAGTGGGGGGCAGGGCAGCCCCAGCATTTT.

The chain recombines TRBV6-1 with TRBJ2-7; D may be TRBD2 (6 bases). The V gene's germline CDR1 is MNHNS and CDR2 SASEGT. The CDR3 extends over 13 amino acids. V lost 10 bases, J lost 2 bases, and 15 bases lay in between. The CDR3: CATSSEGTYEQYF. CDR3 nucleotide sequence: TGTGCCACCTCTTCGGAGGGGACCTACGAGCAGTACTTC.

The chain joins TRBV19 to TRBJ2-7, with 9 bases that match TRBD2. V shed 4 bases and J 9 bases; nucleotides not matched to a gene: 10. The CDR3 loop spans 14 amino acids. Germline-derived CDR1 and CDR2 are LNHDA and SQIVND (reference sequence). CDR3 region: CASSSGGAPERQYF. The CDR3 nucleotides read TGTGCCAGTAGTAGCGGGGGGGCTCCGGAAAGGCAGTACTTC.

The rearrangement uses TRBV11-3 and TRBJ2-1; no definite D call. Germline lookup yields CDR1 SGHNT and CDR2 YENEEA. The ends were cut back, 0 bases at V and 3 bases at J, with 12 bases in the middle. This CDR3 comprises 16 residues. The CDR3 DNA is TGTGCCAGCAGCTTAGATGGGCTTGATGACTACAATGAGCAGTTCTTC. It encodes CASSLDGLDDYNEQFF.

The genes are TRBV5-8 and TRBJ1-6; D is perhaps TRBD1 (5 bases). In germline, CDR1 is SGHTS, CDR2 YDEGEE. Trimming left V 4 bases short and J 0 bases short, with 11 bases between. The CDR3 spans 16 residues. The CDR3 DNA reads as TGTGCCAGCAGCCCGGTGGGGGTCTCCTATAATTCACCCCTCCACTTT. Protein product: CASSPVGVSYNSPLHF.

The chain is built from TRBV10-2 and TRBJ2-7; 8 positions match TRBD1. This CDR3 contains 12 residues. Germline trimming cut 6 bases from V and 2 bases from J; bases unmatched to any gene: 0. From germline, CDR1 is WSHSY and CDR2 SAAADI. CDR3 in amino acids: CASRDRAYEQYF. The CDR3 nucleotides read TGCGCCAGCAGGGACAGGGCCTACGAGCAGTACTTC.

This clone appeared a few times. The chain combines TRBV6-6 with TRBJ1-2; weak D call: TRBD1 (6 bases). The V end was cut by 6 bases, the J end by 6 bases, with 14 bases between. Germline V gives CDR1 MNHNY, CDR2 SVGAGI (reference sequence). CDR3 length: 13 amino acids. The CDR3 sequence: CASRLQGSDGYTF. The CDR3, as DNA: TGTGCCAGCAGGCTACAGGGTTCGGATGGCTACACCTTC.

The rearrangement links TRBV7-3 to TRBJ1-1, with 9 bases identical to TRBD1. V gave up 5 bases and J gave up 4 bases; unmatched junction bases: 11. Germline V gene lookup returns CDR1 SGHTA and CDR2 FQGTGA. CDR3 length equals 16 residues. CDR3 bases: TGTGCCAGCAGCCAACCGGGACAGGGTGTAGGCACTGAAGCTTTCTTT. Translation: CASSQPGQGVGTEAFF.

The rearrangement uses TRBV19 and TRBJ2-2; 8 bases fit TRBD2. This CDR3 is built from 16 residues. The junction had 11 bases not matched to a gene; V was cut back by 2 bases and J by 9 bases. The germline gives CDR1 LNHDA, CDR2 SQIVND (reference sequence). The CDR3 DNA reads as TGTGCCAGTAGTATACCACTCGTAGCGGGAAGTCGGGAGCTGTTTTTT. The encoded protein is CASSIPLVAGSRELFF. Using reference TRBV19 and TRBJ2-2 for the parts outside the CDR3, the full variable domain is DGGITQSPKYLFRKEGQNVTLSCEQNLNHDAMYWYRQDPGQGLRLIYYSQIVNDFQKGDIAEGYSVSREKKESFPLTVTSAQKNPTAFYLCASSIPLVAGSRELFFGEGSRLTVL.

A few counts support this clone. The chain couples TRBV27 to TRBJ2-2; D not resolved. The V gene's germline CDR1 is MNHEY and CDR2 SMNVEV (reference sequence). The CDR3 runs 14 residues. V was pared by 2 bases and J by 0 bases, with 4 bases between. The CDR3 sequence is CASSLRANTGELFF. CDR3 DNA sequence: TGTGCCAGCAGTTTAAGGGCGAACACCGGGGAGCTGTTTTTT.

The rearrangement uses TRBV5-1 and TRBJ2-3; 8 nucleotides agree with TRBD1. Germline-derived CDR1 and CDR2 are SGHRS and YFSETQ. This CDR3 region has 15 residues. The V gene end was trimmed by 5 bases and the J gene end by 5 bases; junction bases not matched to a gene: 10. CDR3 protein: CASRPGQGRVDTQYF. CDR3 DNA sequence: TGCGCCAGCAGACCCGGACAGGGCAGAGTAGATACGCAGTATTTT.

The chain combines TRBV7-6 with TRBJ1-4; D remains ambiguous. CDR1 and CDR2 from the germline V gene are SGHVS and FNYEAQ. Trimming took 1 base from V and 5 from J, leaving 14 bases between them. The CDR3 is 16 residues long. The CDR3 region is CASSLGPTRTNEKLFF. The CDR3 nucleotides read TGTGCCAGCAGCTTAGGCCCGACAAGGACGAATGAAAAACTGTTTTTT.

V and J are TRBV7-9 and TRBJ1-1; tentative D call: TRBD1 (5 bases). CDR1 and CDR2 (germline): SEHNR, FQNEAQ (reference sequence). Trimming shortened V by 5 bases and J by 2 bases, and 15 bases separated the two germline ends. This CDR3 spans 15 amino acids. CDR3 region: CASSPSPGVNTEAFF. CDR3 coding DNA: TGTGCCAGCAGCCCGTCCCCGGGGGTAAACACTGAAGCTTTCTTT.

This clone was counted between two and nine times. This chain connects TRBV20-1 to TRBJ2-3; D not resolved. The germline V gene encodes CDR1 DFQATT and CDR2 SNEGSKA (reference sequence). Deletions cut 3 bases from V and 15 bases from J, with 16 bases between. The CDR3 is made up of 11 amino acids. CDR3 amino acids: CSASRTSKAYF. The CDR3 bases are TGCAGTGCTAGCAGGACCAGTAAGGCATATTTT.

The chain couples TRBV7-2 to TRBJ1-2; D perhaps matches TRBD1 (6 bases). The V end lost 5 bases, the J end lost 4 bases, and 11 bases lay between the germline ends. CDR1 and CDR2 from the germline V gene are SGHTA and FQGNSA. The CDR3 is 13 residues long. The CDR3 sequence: CASSPAGAYGYTF. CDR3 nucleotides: TGTGCCAGCAGCCCGGCAGGGGCCTATGGCTACACCTTC.

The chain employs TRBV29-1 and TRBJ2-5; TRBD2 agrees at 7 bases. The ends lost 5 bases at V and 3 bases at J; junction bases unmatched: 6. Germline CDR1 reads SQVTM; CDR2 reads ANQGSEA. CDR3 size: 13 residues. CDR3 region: CSVLRLAEETQYF. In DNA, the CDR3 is TGCAGCGTTCTTCGACTAGCTGAAGAGACCCAGTACTTC.

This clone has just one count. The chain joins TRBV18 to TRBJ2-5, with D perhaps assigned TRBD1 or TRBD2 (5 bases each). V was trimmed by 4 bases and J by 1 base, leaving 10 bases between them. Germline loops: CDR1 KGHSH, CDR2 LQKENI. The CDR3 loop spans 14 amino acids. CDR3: CASSRDRGQETQYF. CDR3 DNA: TGTGCCAGCTCACGGGACCGGGGCCAAGAGACCCAGTACTTC.

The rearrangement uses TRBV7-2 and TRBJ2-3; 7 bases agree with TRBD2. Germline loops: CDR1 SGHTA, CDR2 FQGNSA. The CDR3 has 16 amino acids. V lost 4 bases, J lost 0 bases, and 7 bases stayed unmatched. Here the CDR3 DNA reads TGTGCCAGCAGCTCGGGACTATCGGGGAGCACAGATACGCAGTATTTT. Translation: CASSSGLSGSTDTQYF.

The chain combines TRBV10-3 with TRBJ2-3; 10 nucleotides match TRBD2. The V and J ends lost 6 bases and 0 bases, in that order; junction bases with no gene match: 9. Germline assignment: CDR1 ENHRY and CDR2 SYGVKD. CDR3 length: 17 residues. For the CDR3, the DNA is TGTGCCATCAGAGGCGGTAGCGGGAGGTATAGCACAGATACGCAGTATTTT. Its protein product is CAIRGGSGRYSTDTQYF.

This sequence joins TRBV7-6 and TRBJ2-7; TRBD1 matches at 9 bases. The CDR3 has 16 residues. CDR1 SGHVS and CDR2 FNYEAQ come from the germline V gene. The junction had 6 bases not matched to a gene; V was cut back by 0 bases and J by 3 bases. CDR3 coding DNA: TGTGCCAGCAGCTTAGCACCGGGACAGGGCAGCTACGAGCAGTACTTC. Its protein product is CASSLAPGQGSYEQYF.

The CDR3 is CASSVASSGVIYEQYF. The CDR3 DNA follows: TGTGCCAGCAGCGTAGCATCTAGCGGGGTTATCTACGAGCAGTACTTC. The J gene is TRBJ2-7, the V gene TRBV9; TRBD2 agrees at 9 bases. J was trimmed by 3 bases and V by 0 bases; bases with no gene match: 7. The CDR3 is 16 residues long. Germline CDR1 reads SGDLS; CDR2 reads YYNGEE.

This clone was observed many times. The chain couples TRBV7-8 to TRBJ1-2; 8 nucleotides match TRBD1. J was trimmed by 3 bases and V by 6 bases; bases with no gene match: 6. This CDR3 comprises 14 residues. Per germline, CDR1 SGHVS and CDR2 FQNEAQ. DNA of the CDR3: TGTGCCAGCAGGAATAAGACAGGGGACTATGGCTACACCTTC. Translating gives CASRNKTGDYGYTF.

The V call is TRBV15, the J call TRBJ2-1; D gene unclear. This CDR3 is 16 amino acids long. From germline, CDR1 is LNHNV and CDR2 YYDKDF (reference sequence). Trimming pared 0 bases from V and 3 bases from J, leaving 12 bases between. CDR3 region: CATSRDLGQVYNEQFF. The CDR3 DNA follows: TGTGCCACCAGCAGAGATCTTGGGCAGGTCTACAATGAGCAGTTCTTC.

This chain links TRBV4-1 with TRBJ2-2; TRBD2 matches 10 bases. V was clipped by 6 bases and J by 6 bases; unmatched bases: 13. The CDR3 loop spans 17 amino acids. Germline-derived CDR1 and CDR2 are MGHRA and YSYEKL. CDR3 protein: CASSEGGIAGGAGELFF. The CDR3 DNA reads TGCGCCAGCAGTGAAGGTGGGATAGCGGGAGGAGCCGGGGAGCTGTTTTTT.

DNA for the CDR3: TGTGCCACCTGGGGGACAGCGGGTGGCTACACCTTC. Its translation is CATWGTAGGYTF. The J gene is TRBJ1-2, the V gene TRBV28; 7 nucleotides align to TRBD1. The CDR3 has 12 amino acids. Germline V gives CDR1 MDHEN, CDR2 SYDVKM. Germline trimming cut 10 bases from V and 7 bases from J; bases unmatched to any gene: 9.

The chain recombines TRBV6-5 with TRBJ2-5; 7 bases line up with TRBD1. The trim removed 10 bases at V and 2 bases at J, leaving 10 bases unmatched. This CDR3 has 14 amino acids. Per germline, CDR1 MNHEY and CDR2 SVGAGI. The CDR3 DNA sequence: TGTGCCACACACCGACAGGGAGTACAAGAGACCCAGTACTTC. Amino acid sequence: CATHRQGVQETQYF.

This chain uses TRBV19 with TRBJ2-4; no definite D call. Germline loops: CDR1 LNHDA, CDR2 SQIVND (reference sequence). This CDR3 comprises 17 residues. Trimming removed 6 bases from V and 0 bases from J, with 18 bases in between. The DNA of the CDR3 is TGTGCCAGTAGCCACGACGAGAGGAGCTTAGCCAAAAACATTCAGTACTTC. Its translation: CASSHDERSLAKNIQYF.

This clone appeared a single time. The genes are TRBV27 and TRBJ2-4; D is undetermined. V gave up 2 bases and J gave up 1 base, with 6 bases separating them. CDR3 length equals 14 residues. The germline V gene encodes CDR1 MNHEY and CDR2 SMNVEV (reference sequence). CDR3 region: CASSLPGAKNIQYF. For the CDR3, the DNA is TGTGCCAGCAGTTTACCCGGGGCCAAAAACATTCAGTACTTC.

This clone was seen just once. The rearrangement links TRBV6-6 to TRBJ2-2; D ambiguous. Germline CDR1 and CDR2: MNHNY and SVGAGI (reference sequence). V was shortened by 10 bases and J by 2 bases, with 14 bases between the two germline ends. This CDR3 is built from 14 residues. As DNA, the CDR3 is TGTGCCACGTTAATAGCTGATAACACCGGGGAGCTGTTTTTT. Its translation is CATLIADNTGELFF.

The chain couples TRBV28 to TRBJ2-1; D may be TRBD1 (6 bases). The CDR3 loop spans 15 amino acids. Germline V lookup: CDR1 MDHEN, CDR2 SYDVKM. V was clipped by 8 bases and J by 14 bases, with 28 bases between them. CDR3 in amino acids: CASGRQTGHTSGKFF. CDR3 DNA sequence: TGTGCCAGCGGAAGGCAGACGGGACATACTTCGGGAAAGTTCTTC.